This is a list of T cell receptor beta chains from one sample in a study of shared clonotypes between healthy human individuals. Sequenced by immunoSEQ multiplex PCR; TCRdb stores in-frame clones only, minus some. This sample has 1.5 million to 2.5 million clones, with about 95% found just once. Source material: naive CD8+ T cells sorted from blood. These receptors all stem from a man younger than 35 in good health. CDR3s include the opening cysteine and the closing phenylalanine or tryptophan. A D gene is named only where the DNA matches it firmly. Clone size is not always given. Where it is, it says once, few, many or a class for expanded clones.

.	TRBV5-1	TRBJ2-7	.	TGCGCGTCGGCGGACCGCACCTACGAGCAGTACTTC	CASADRTYEQYF
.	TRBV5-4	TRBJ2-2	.	TGTGCCAGCAGCCTGGCAGGGCTGAACACCGGGGAGCTGTTTTTT	CASSLAGLNTGELFF
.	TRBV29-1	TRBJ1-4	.	TGCAGCGTTGCGTTCGGGTTGAGTAATGCCCCACTGTTTTTT	CSVAFGLSNAPLFF
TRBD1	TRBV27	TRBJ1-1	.	TGTGCCAGCAGTTTGGACAGGGTGGGCACTGAAGCTTTCTTT	CASSLDRVGTEAFF
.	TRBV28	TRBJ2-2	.	TGTGCCAGCAGTTTAGGTCAGATGAACACCGGGGAGCTGTTTTTT	CASSLGQMNTGELFF
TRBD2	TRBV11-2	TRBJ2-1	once	TGTGCCAGCAGCTTAAGTCCTAGCGGGGGAGATGAGCAGTTCTTC	CASSLSPSGGDEQFF
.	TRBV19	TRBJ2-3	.	TGTGCCAGTAGTGTAACTAAGGTCAACACAGATACGCAGTATTTT	CASSVTKVNTDTQYF
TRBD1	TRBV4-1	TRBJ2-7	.	TGCGCCAGCAGCCAGGACAGGGTAGGGCCCTACGAGCAGTACTTC	CASSQDRVGPYEQYF
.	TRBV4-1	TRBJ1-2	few	TGCGCCAGCAGCCCTGGATCTGGCCTTAACTATGGCTACACCTTC	CASSPGSGLNYGYTF
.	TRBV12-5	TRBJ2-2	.	TGTGCTAGTGGTTTTGGGCTTGCTACCACCGGGGAGCTGTTTTTT	CASGFGLATTGELFF
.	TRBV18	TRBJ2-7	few	TGTGCCAGCTCACCCTACGGCTCCTACGAGCAGTACTTC	CASSPYGSYEQYF
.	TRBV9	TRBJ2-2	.	TGTGCCAGCAGCGTAGCGGCCGGGTCGCCCGGGGAGCTGTTTTTT	CASSVAAGSPGELFF
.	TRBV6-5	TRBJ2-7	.	TGTGCCAGCAGTTACTCGGGGGAGGACTACGAGCAGTACTTC	CASSYSGEDYEQYF
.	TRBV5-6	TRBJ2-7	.	TGTGCCAGCAGCTTCTCGGGGAGCGAGCAGTACTTC	CASSFSGSEQYF
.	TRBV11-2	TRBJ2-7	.	TGTGCCAGCAGCTTTTCAGTCCCCTACGAGCAGTACTTC	CASSFSVPYEQYF
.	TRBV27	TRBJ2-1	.	TGTGCCAGTCAACCCCTCGAGGTTGGGGGGGCGGGGTACAATGAGCAGTTCTTC	CASQPLEVGGAGYNEQFF
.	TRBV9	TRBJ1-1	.	TGTGCCAGCAGCGTAGGGGTCTTGAACACTGAAGCTTTCTTT	CASSVGVLNTEAFF
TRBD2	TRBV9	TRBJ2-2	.	TGTGCCAGCAGCGCCTGGGCGGGGGACACCGGGGAGCTGTTTTTT	CASSAWAGDTGELFF
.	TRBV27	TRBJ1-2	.	TGTGCCAGCAGTTTATTCCCGGGAGGGGAGAACTATGGCTACACCTTC	CASSLFPGGENYGYTF
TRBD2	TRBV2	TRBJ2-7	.	TGTGCCAGCAGGGAAGGGACTAGCGCGTACTACGAGCAGTACTTC	CASREGTSAYYEQYF
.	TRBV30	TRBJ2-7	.	TGTGCCTGGAGTACCTCTTCCGGGGGCTACGAGCAGTACTTC	CAWSTSSGGYEQYF
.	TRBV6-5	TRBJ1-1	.	TGTGCCAGCAGTTACTCCCCGGGGGATTTCACTGAAGCTTTCTTT	CASSYSPGDFTEAFF
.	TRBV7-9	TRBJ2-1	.	TGTGCCAGCAGCTTTTCAGTGGTGATATCCTACAATGAGCAGTTCTTC	CASSFSVVISYNEQFF
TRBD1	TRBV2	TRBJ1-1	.	TGTGCCAGCAGTGAGGACAGGATGAACACTGAAGCTTTCTTT	CASSEDRMNTEAFF
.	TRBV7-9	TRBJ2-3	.	TGTGCCAGCAGCCAAATCACAGATACGCAGTATTTT	CASSQITDTQYF
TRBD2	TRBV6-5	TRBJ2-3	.	TGTGCCAGCAGTTACTTCCTAGCGGGAGAGGATACGCAGTATTTT	CASSYFLAGEDTQYF
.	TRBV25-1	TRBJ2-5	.	TGTGCCAGCAGTGAATTTGGATCATCCCAAGAGACCCAGTACTTC	CASSEFGSSQETQYF
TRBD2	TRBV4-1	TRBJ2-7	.	TGCGCCAGCAGCCCCGCCGCGGGGGGGTTCTACGAGCAGTACTTC	CASSPAAGGFYEQYF
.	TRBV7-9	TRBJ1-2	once	TGTGCCAGCAGCCTACTAGCTAACTATGGCTACACCTTC	CASSLLANYGYTF
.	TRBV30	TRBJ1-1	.	TGTGCCTGGAGTCTCGCCCAGAGGACTGAAGCTTTCTTT	CAWSLAQRTEAFF
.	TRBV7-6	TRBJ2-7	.	TGTGCCAGCAGCTTAAGCGGGGAGCAGTACTTC	CASSLSGEQYF
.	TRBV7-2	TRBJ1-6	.	TGTGCCAGCAGCTTATACCCGAATTCACCCCTCCACTTT	CASSLYPNSPLHF
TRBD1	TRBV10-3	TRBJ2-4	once	TGTGCCATCAGTGAGGTAAAGGGGGCTGTACGGATTCAGTACTTC	CAISEVKGAVRIQYF
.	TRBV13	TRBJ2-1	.	TGTGCCAGCACCCCGGAGGGGAACAGCTACAATGAGCAGTTCTTC	CASTPEGNSYNEQFF
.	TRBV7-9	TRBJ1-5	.	TGTGCCAGCAGCTTAGGGACAGATAGCAACCAGCCCCAGCATTTT	CASSLGTDSNQPQHF
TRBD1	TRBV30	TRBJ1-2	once	TGTGCCTGGAGCACCACAGGGGATGGCTACACCTTC	CAWSTTGDGYTF
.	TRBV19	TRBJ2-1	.	TGTGCCAGTAGTGCCCGATTGGCGGCGGGGTTCAGTTATGAGCAGTTCTTC	CASSARLAAGFSYEQFF
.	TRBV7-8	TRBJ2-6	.	TGTGCCAGCACCCGCCCCGGGCTAAGCTCTGGGGCCAACGTCCTGACTTTC	CASTRPGLSSGANVLTF
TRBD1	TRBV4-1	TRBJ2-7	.	TGCGCCAGCAGCCTTAGGCCACCGGGACAGGGGTTCTACGAGCAGTACTTC	CASSLRPPGQGFYEQYF
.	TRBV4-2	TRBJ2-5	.	TGTGCCAGCAGCCAAGAAGAGGCTAGCGCCCAAGAGACCCAGTACTTC	CASSQEEASAQETQYF